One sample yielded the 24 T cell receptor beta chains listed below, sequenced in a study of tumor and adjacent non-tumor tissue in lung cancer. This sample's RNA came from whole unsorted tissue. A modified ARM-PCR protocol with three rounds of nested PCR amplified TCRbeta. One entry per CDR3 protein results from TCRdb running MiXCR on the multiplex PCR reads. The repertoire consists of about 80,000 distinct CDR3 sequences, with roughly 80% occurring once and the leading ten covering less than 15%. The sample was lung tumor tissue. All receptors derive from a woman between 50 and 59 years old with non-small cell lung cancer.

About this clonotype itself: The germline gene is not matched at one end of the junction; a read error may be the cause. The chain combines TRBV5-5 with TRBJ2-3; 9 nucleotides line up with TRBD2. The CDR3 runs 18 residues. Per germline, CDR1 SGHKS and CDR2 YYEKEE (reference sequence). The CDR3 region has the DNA TGTTCCAGCAGCATCGGACTAGCGATATCTAGTGGGACAGATACGCAGTATTTT. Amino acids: CSSSIGLAISSGTDTQYF.

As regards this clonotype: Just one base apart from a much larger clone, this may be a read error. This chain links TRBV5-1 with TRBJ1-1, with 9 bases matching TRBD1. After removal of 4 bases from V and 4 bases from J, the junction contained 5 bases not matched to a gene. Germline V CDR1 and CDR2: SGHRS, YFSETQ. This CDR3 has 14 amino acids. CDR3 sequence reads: CASSRQQGATEAFF. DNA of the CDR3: TGCGCCAGCAGCAGACAACAGGGGGCCACTGAAGCTTTCTTT.

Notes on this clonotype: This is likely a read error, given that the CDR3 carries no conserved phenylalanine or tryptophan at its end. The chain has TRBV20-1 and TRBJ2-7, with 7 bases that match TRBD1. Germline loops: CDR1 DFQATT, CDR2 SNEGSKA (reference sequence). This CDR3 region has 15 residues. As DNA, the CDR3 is TGCGGTGCCTCACCTGGGGGACAGAGAGAATACGAGCAGTACCTC. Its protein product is CGASPGGQREYEQYL.

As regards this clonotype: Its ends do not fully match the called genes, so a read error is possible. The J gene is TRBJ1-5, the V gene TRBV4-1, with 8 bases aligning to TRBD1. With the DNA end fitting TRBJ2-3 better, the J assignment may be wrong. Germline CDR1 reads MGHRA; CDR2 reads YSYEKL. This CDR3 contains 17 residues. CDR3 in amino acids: CASRQVGTGPGGQPQYF. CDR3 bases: TGCGCCAGCAGACAAGTGGGGACAGGCCCCGGCGGTCAGCCCCAGTATTTT.

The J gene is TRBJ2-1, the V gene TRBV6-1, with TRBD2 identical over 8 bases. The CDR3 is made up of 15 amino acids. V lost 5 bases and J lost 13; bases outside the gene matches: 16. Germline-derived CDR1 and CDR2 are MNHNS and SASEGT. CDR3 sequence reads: CASSNRLACTVIQFF. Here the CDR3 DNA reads TGTGCCAGCAGTAATCGACTAGCGTGTACAGTTATACAGTTCTTC.

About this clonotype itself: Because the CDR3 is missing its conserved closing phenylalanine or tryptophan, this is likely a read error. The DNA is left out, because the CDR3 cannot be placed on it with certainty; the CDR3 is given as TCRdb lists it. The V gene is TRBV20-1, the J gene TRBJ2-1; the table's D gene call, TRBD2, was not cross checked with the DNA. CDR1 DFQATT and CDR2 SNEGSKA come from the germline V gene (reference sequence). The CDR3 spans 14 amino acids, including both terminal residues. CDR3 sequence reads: CSASFGGGYNEHFL.

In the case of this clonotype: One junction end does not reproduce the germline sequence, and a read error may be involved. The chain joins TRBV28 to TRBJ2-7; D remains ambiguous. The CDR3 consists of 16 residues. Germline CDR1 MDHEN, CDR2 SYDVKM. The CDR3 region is CASRLYHSGRSYEQYF. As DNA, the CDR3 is TGTGCCAGCAGATTATATCACTCTGGCAGGTCCTACGAGCAGTACTTC.

This chain's CDR3 is CASSVFVGSETQYF. CDR3 bases: TGTGCCAGCAGCGTATTTGTGGGTTCAGAGACCCAGTACTTC. The chain joins TRBV9 to TRBJ2-5, with D uncertain. CDR1 and CDR2 from the germline V gene are SGDLS and YYNGEE. V lost 1 base to trimming and J lost 4 bases, with 11 bases between them. The CDR3 is 14 residues long.

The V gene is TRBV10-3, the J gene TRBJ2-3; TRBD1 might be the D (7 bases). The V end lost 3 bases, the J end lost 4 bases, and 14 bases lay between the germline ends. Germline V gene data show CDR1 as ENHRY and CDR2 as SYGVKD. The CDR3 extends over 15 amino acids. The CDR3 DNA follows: TGTGCCATCAGTGATGGGACAGCTAGCGCAGATACGCAGTATTTT. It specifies CAISDGTASADTQYF.

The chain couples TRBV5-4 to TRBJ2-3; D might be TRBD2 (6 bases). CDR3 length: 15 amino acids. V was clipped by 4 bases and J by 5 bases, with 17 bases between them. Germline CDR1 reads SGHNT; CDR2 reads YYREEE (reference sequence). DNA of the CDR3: TGTGCCAGCAGCCGAACTAGCTGGAGTATAGATACGCAGTATTTT. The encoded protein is CASSRTSWSIDTQYF.

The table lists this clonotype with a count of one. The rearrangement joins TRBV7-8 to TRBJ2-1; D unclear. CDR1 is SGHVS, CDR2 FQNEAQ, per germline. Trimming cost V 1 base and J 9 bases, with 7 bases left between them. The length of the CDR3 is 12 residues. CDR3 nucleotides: TGTGCCAGCAGCTTAGACATCACTGAGCAGTTCTTC. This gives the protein CASSLDITEQFF.

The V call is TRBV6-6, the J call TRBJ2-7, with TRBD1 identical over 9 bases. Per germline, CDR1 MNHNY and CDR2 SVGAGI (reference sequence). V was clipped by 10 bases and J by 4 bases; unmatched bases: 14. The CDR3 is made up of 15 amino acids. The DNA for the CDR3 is TGTGCCAACAGCCAACCGGGACAGGGTGCTTACGAGCAGTACTTC. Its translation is CANSQPGQGAYEQYF.

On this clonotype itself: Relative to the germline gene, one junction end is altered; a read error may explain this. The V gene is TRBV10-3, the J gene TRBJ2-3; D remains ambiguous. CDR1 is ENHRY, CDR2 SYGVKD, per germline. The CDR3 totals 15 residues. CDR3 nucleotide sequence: TGTGCCATCAGCGGGTCGTCGCTCTCCACACATACGCAGTATTTT. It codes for CAISGSSLSTHTQYF.

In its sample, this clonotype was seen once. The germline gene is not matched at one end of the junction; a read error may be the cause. CDR3 DNA: TGTGCCAGCAGCTTTAACTCCCACGAGCAGTACTTC. It translates to CASSFNSHEQYF. The V gene is TRBV5-4, the J gene TRBJ2-7, with D hard to call. Germline V lookup: CDR1 SGHNT, CDR2 YYREEE (reference sequence). The CDR3 spans 12 residues.

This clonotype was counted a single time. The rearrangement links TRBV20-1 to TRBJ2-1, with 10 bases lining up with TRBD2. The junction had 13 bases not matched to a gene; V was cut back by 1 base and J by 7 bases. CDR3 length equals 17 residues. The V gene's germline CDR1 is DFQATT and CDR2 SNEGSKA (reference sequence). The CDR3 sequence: CSARVARAGGLYNEQFF. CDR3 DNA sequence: TGCAGTGCTAGAGTGGCCCGAGCGGGAGGGCTTTATAATGAGCAGTTCTTC.

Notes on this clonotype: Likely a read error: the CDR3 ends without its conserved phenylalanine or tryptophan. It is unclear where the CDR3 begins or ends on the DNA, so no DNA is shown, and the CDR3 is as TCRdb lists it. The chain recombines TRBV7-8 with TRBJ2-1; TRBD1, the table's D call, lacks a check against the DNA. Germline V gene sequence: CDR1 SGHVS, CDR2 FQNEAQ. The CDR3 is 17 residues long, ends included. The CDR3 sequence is CASSTKPGQGFYNERFL.

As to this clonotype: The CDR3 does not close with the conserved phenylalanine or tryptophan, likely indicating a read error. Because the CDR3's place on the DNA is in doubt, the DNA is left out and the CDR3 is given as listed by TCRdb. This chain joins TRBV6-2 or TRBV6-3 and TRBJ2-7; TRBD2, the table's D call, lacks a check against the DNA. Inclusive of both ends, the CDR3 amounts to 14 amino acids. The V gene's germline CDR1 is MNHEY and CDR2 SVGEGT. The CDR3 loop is CASSTSGMSYEEYS.

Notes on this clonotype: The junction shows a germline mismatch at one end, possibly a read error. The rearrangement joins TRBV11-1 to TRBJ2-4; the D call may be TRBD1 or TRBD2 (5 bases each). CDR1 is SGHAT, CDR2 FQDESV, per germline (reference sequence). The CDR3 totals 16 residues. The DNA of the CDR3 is TGTGCCAACAGCAGGGACGCCGGGGCCTCGGGTTACATTCAGTACTTC. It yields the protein CANSRDAGASGYIQYF.

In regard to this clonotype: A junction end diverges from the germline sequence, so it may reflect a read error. CDR3 amino acids: CANSPDRRHTGELFF. The CDR3 coding sequence is TGTGCCAACAGCCCCGACAGGCGGCATACCGGGGAGCTGTTTTTT. V gene TRBV11-2 combines with J gene TRBJ2-2; perhaps TRBD1 as D (6 bases). There are 15 residues in the CDR3. Germline V gives CDR1 SGHAT, CDR2 FQNNGV.

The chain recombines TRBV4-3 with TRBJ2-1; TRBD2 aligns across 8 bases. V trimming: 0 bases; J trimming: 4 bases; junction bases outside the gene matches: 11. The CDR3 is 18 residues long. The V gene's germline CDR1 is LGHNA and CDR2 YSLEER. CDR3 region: CASSQDATSEVSYNEQFF. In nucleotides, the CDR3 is TGCGCCAGCAGCCAAGATGCGACTAGCGAGGTCTCGTACAATGAGCAGTTCTTC.

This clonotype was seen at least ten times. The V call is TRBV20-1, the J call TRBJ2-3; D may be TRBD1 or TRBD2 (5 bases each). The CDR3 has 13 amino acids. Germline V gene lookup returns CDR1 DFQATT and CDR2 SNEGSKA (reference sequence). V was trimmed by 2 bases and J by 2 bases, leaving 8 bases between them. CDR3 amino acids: CSARIGTTDTQYF. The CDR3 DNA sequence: TGCAGTGCTAGAATCGGGACCACAGATACGCAGTATTTT.

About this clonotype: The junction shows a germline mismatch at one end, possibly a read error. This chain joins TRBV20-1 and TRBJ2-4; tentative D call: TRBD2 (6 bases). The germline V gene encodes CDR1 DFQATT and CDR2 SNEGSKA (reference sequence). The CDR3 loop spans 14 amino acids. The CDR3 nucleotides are TGCAGTGCTAGGCTTGAACCGGGAGTGGACATTCATTACTTC. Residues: CSARLEPGVDIHYF.

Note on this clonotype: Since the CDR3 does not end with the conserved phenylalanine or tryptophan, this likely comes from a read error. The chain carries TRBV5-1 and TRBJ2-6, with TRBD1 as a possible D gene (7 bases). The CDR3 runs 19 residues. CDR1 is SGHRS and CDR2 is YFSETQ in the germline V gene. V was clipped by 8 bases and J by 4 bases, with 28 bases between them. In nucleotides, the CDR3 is TGCGCCAGGAGCCGTTCCGCGGGACAGCCCAGAACCGGGGCCAACGTCCTGACTATC. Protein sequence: CARSRSAGQPRTGANVLTI.

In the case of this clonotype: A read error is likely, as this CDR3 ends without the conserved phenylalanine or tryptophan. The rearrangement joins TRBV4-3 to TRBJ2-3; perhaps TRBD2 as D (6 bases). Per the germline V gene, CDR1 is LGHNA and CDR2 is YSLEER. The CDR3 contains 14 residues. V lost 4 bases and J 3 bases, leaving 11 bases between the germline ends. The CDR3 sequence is CASSLLTRTDTQYL. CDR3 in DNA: TGCGCCAGCAGCCTCCTGACTAGAACAGATACGCAGTATTTA.